Sequencing of this T cell receptor (beta chain) was carried out in a study of T-cell memory formation after mild COVID-19 (dated by TCRdb to about 2021). About the full investigation: TCR sequence clusters from the two donors were found to be largely donor specific. T-cell clones expanding and contracting after mild COVID-19 in a couple of donors were tracked by longitudinal TCRalpha and TCRbeta repertoire sequencing. Two young, previously healthy adult volunteers made up the cohort, one male and one female. General conclusions and limits of the study: Contracting CD4+ clones turned up mainly in the CM and EM memory subsets, whereas EMRA was where CD8+ clones were enriched. From day 15 to 85, contracting clones showed balanced CD4/CD8 phenotypes, whereas a second wave of clones that expanded from day 15 to 37 leaned towards CD4+. SARS-CoV-2 specificity of the second-wave clones peaking on day 37 was not confirmed. The study included only a couple of mild cases, and larger cohorts that include severe cases with pre-infection samples were judged to be necessary. The detection of some responding clones in pre-infection memory suggests that pre-existing cross-reactive memory T cells joined the SARS-CoV-2 response.

The germline V end is reduced by 7 bases and the J end by 0 bases; junction bases left unmatched: 10. The CDR3 contains 17 residues, cysteine and phenylalanine counted. Only the CDR3 DNA stays, 51 bases, in frame from base 1. According to the germline V gene, CDR1 reads MNHEY and CDR2 reads SVGEGT. The data were produced on an Illumina NovaSeq 6000. Using 5'RACE with constant-segment primers, TCRalpha and TCRbeta cDNA libraries were constructed, with sample barcodes and unique molecular identifiers added in the process. Trizol reagent was used to extract RNA from every sample. Library amplification was performed in two PCR steps, and a second sample barcode and Illumina TruSeq adapters were introduced in the second step. Sequencing of the libraries was done on an Illumina NovaSeq, producing 2 x 150 bp paired-end reads. Under the source paper's analysis protocol: With migec v1.2.7, reads were demultiplexed and then collapsed into UMI-guided consensus sequences. Using mixcr v2.1.11, the UMI consensuses were aligned to TRA and TRB V and J templates and assembled into clonotypes. A clonotype was counted as expanded or contracted only when both edgeR and NoisET called the clonotype significant, with the noise models trained on biological replicates. For edgeR calls, the thresholds were a false discovery rate-adjusted p below 0.01 and a log2 fold-change of 1. As an exploratory analysis of dynamics, max-normalized trajectories of the 1000 most abundant clonotypes were examined by PCA with hierarchical clustering. The CD4 or CD8 phenotype of responding clones was assigned using the separately sequenced CD4+ and CD8+ repertoires. TCRdb reprocessed the public reads (quality trimming at Q25 with fastp, clone calling with MiXCR) and kept in-frame beta chains. Rows matching on CDR3 protein sequence are summarized as one entry with the most common DNA and genes. TCRdb's processing, not the authors', yielded these V and J calls. The sample has a few hundred thousand distinct CDR3 sequences on record, around 21% of them singletons. The top ten clones comprise roughly an eighth of the sample.

Worth noting for this clonotype: It has no known antigen specificity. The record has no base qualities; no much larger clone is one base away.

Ficoll-Paque density gradient centrifugation was the method used to isolate PBMCs. Specimen: PBMCs or a T cell subset sorted from them (not recorded which). The clonotype originates from an adult woman who had mild COVID-19 (a few samples of this study predate the infection). The sample titles of this study are shuffled in the database, so cell type and time point are left out; the donor was told from shared clones. The chain uses TRBV6-2 or TRBV6-3 and TRBJ2-7, and 12 bases in between align with TRBD2. For the CDR3, the sequence is CASTSETSGSFSYEQYF. The DNA reads TGTGCCAGCACGTCGGAGACTAGCGGGAGTTTCTCCTACGAGCAGTACTTC.